Sequencing of this TCR beta chain was carried out in a study of T cell changes during pregnancy in multiple sclerosis. Method: immunoSEQ multiplex PCR; TCRdb's copy keeps in-frame clones and lacks some. The sample has 54,000 or so clones, about 94% seen once. The CDR3 contains 13 residues. After removal of 7 bases from V and 3 bases from J, the junction contained 2 bases not matched to a gene. Germline values: CDR1 MDHEN, CDR2 SYDVKM. The V gene is TRBV28, the J gene TRBJ1-4; 7 bases line up with TRBD1. Sequenced here: CD4+ T cells from peripheral blood mononuclear cells, sampled before pregnancy. The sequence came from a female donor with multiple sclerosis, enrolled in a pregnancy study. The CDR3 DNA is TGTGCCAGCAAGAGGGGGCCTAATGAAAAACTGTTTTTT. Its translation is CASKRGPNEKLFF.